This section outlines one T cell receptor (beta chain) sequence together with its context. Its cognate antigen is unknown. There are 15 residues in the CDR3. CDR1 MNHEY and CDR2 SVGEGT come from the germline V gene. This sample is part of a study of CXCR3-negative and CXCR3-positive naive CD8 T cells. Researchers prepared the TRB cDNA libraries using 5' RACE with UMI labels. No DNA is given; TCRdb re-called the 5' RACE reads and lists each CDR3 protein once. The sample features tens of thousands of distinct CDR3 sequences, with less than 9.5% in its top ten. Study-level findings and limits: In both naive subsets diversity was comparably high, whereas memory CD8+ cells showed much lower diversity.

The source material was memory CD8+ T cells from blood. The receptor comes from a human donor in good health. Some clones in this sample may be carry-over from other donors' samples. This chain uses TRBV6-2 or TRBV6-3 with TRBJ2-1. The CDR3 protein is CASSSTRLASSEQFF.